In this sample, the clone carrying this T cell receptor beta chain turned up a few times. Its specificity is not known. The data stem from a study of regulatory T cells in long-lasting Graves disease. The TCR beta library used iRepertoire HTBI primers with Arm-PCR amplification of CDR3. MiXCR, run by TCRdb on the multiplex PCR reads, gives a single entry per CDR3 protein. The sample has about 430,000 distinct CDR3 sequences; 20% to 25% are singletons. Noted time point: persistent/refractory GD, antithyroid drugs over 5 years with positive TRAb. Following extraction of RNA from PBMCs, that RNA was used to make the TCR library. With 5 bases removed from V and 0 bases from J, the gap between germline ends came to 13 bases. The length of the CDR3 is 16 residues. CDR1 and CDR2 (germline): MGHDK, SYGVNS. Study-wide results and limits: It was peripheral blood alone, not thyroid tissue, that was studied.

The gene calls are TRBV25-1 and TRBJ2-2; D could derive from TRBD1 or TRBD2 (5 bases each). This TCR was sampled from a female donor with Graves disease. Sequencing was performed on peripheral blood mononuclear cells (PBMCs), taken when the disease was refractory, from a patient treated with antithyroid drugs. In DNA, the CDR3 is TGTGCCAGCAGTACACCCGGGACGGCGAACACCGGGGAGCTGTTTTTT. Translation: CASSTPGTANTGELFF.